This paragraph covers one T cell receptor (beta chain) sequence. The data belong to a study of shared clonotypes between healthy human individuals. On the study more broadly: Ranging from 18 to 49 in age, donors were two women and a few men.

CD8 memory merged CD45RO+ with CCR7-negative CD45RA+ TemRA cells. Repertoires were generated with immunoSEQ multiplex PCR, while TCRdb's copy carries only in-frame clones and drops some. The sample has approximately 350,000 clones; about 97% are singletons. The CDR3 length is 15 residues. Trimming removed 6 bases from V and 11 bases from J; junction bases left unmatched: 16. Germline V gene sequence: CDR1 MDHEN, CDR2 SYDVKM. The specimen was memory CD8+ T cells sorted from blood. The subset denotes: CD45RO+ cells pooled with CCR7-negative TemRA cells. This clonotype was sampled from a man aged 25-45 years in good health. The V gene is TRBV28, the J gene TRBJ1-5; 7 nucleotides agree with TRBD1. This CDR3 is CASSPRGTAQGAQHF. The CDR3 coding sequence is TGTGCCAGCAGCCCGAGAGGGACAGCCCAAGGAGCCCAGCATTTT. The variable domain in full, completed from reference TRBV28 and TRBJ1-5, reads DVKVTQSSRYLVKRTGEKVFLECVQDMDHENMFWYRQDPGLGLRLIYFSYDVKMKEKGDIPEGYSVSREKKERFSLILESASTNQTSMYLCASSPRGTAQGAQHFGDGTRLSIL.